What follows describes a single T cell receptor (beta chain). This record comes from a study of OX40 agonist ivuxolimab in advanced cancers. About the research overall: While on treatment, patients had intravenous ivuxolimab at 0.01 to 10 mg/kg every 2 weeks.

CDR3 length: 19 residues. Germline CDR1 SGDLS, CDR2 YYNGEE. J gave up 4 bases and V 1 base, and 10 bases lay outside the gene matches. The data were produced by immunoSEQ multiplex PCR, yet TCRdb's version contains in-frame clones alone and is incomplete. The sample carries 48,000 or so clones, about 88% recorded once. Sequenced here: CD4+ or CD8+ T cells sorted from blood, sampled in a trial of the OX40 agonist ivuxolimab. V gene TRBV9 combines with J gene TRBJ2-3, with 15 bases aligning to TRBD2. The receptor's source is an adult with an advanced solid tumor such as melanoma, head and neck, liver or kidney cancer. The CDR3 DNA is TGTGCCAGCAGCGTAAGGACTAGCGGGGGGGCCATGGGTGCAGATACGCAGTATTTT. It yields the protein CASSVRTSGGAMGADTQYF.